The sequence of this T cell receptor beta chain was determined in a study of cytomegalovirus exposure and HLA in healthy donors. Clones were read by immunoSEQ multiplex PCR, and TCRdb kept only the in-frame ones, dropping some. Of about 130,000 clones listed, 75% to 90% are singletons. General study points: According to the study, roughly 160 TCR beta chains were cytomegalovirus-associated. A few CMV-associated chains were confirmed in vitro to be specific for CMV antigens. A classifier reportedly called cytomegalovirus status with high sensitivity and specificity.

About this clone: Its target is not known.

The roughly 120-subject validation cohort, separate from the 666-subject first cohort, included the donors. CDR3 length: 14 residues. Per the germline V gene, CDR1 is SGHTA and CDR2 is FQGNSA. V was cut by 2 bases and J by 4 bases, with 11 bases left in between. Specimen: PBMCs. V is TRBV7-2 and J is TRBJ1-2; D perhaps matches TRBD1 (5 bases). The sequence derives from a woman between 18 and 29 years old in good health and CMV-seronegative. The CDR3 protein is CASSLITRVYGYTF. CDR3 nucleotide sequence: TGTGCCAGCAGCTTAATTACCAGGGTCTATGGCTACACCTTC. Supplemented by reference TRBV7-2 and TRBJ1-2, the full variable domain reads GAGVSQSPSNKVTEKGKDVELRCDPISGHTALYWYRQSLGQGLEFLIYFQGNSAPDKSGLPSDRFSAERTGGSVSTLTIQRTQQEDSAVYLCASSLITRVYGYTFGSGTRLTVV.